The rows below give T cell receptor beta chains drawn from one sample of a study. MiXCR, applied by TCRdb to the RT-PCR reads, yields one record per CDR3 protein. This table holds almost 700,000 distinct CDR3 sequences, 13% to 15% found once. The sample taken for sequencing was memory CD4+ T cells from blood. The receptors were gathered from a female donor in good health, serving as a healthy control. The CDR3 runs from the conserved cysteine through the conserved F or W. A D gene is named only where the DNA matches it firmly. Only part of the rows carry a size: once, few, many, or a class if the clone is expanded.

CDR3 DNA | CDR3 protein | D gene | J gene | V gene | clone size
TGCAGTGCCCCCGAAGATCGGCAGGGTCGAAAACTGTTTTTT | CSAPEDRQGRKLFF | . | TRBJ1-4 | TRBV20-1 | .
TGTGCCATCAGTGGGGACAGGGGGGACACCGGGGAGCTGTTTTTT | CAISGDRGDTGELFF | TRBD1 | TRBJ2-2 | TRBV10-3 | .
TGTGCCAGCAGTGCCGAGCGAACCGGGGAGCTGTTTTTT | CASSAERTGELFF | . | TRBJ2-2 | TRBV2 | .
TGTGCCAGCAGTTCTCGGTCTAGCGTCCACAATGAGCAGTTCTTC | CASSSRSSVHNEQFF | . | TRBJ2-1 | TRBV27 | many
TGTGCCACCAGCAGAGATTCCACAGGGGGCGGTGGAAACACCATATATTTT | CATSRDSTGGGGNTIYF | TRBD1 | TRBJ1-3 | TRBV15 | few
TGTGCCAGCGCACAGGGGGCGATCGCTGAAGCTTTCTTT | CASAQGAIAEAFF | TRBD1 | TRBJ1-1 | TRBV7-8 | few
TGTGCCAGCCGCTGGGGGAACACCGGGGAGCTGTTTTTT | CASRWGNTGELFF | . | TRBJ2-2 | TRBV7-7 | .
TGTGCCAGCAGTTTAGAACATTCCGGCTACACCTTC | CASSLEHSGYTF | . | TRBJ1-2 | TRBV12-3/TRBV12-4 | many
TGTGCCAGCAGCTTAGCGCACCTAGCGGACTACGAGCAGTACTTC | CASSLAHLADYEQYF | TRBD2 | TRBJ2-7 | TRBV7-2 | .
TGCAGTGCTAGAGCCTGGGAGACAGGGGTTGGCTACACCTTC | CSARAWETGVGYTF | TRBD1 | TRBJ1-2 | TRBV20-1 | .
TGTGCCAGCAGCCTCGGAGGACTAGCGGGAGTTGAGACCCAGTACTTC | CASSLGGLAGVETQYF | TRBD2 | TRBJ2-5 | TRBV9 | .
TGTGCCAGCAGTCAACCCGGGGGCACCTACGAGCAGTACTTC | CASSQPGGTYEQYF | . | TRBJ2-7 | TRBV6-5 | many
TGCGCCAGCAGCTGGAGGGACCCATCGGAGGAAAAACTGTTTTTT | CASSWRDPSEEKLFF | . | TRBJ1-4 | TRBV5-1 | many
TGTGCCAGCAGTTTTAGGCTGGGGGAGACCCAGTACTTC | CASSFRLGETQYF | . | TRBJ2-5 | TRBV12-3/TRBV12-4 | many
TGTGCCAGCAGCTCCCCTGTGGGGGCAGATCAGCCCCAGCATTTT | CASSSPVGADQPQHF | . | TRBJ1-5 | TRBV7-9 | many
TGCGCCAGCAGCCAAGATATCCTAGCGGGAGAAAATGAGCAGTTCTTC | CASSQDILAGENEQFF | TRBD2 | TRBJ2-1 | TRBV4-3 | few
TGTGCCAGCAGCTTCCTCGTCGCTAGCTTAGGAGAGACCCAGTACTTC | CASSFLVASLGETQYF | . | TRBJ2-5 | TRBV11-2 | .
TGTGCCAGCTCCCCCCCCCAGGGGCAAGAGACCCAGTACTTC | CASSPPQGQETQYF | . | TRBJ2-5 | TRBV18 | .
TGTGCCACAAGGGGGAACAGGGACCTACAAGAGACCCAGTACTTC | CATRGNRDLQETQYF | . | TRBJ2-5 | TRBV10-3 | many
TGTGCCAGCTCACCACCGCGGCAGGGAGTAATCACTGAAGCTTTCTTT | CASSPPRQGVITEAFF | . | TRBJ1-1 | TRBV18 | .
TGTGCCAGCAGCCAGGGCTTCAGCGGGAGTCCAGATACGCAGTATTTT | CASSQGFSGSPDTQYF | TRBD2 | TRBJ2-3 | TRBV6-2/TRBV6-3 | few
TGTGCCAGCAGCGTAGAGGGACTAGCGGAGTACGAGCAGTACTTC | CASSVEGLAEYEQYF | TRBD2 | TRBJ2-7 | TRBV9 | .
TGTGCCAGCAGCCCAGGCATCCTCGGGGGGCTTAACCAAGAGACCCAGTACTTC | CASSPGILGGLNQETQYF | . | TRBJ2-5 | TRBV7-9 | few
TGTGCCAGCAGCCAAGATCCGTGGGCAGGGGGCGGTTACGAGCAGTACTTC | CASSQDPWAGGGYEQYF | TRBD1 | TRBJ2-7 | TRBV3-1 | .
TGCGCCAGCAGCCGAACTCCTAATACAGGGGGCGATGGCTACACCTTC | CASSRTPNTGGDGYTF | TRBD1 | TRBJ1-2 | TRBV5-1 | few
TGTGCCAGCAGCCAGGCTCTAGCGGGAGGGCTCGGTGAGCAGTTCTTC | CASSQALAGGLGEQFF | TRBD2 | TRBJ2-1 | TRBV3-1 | few
TGTGCCAGCATGGGGGGGCCGAGCAATCAGCCCCAGCATTTT | CASMGGPSNQPQHF | . | TRBJ1-5 | TRBV28 | .
TGTGCCACCAGTGGGCGAGAGACCTACGAGCAGTACTTC | CATSGRETYEQYF | . | TRBJ2-7 | TRBV24-1 | few
TGCAGTGCCGGCGAGAGATCCTATGGCTACACCTTC | CSAGERSYGYTF | . | TRBJ1-2 | TRBV20-1 | .
TGCGCCAGCAGCCAAGAAGGGGCAGGACCCATGAACACTGAAGCTTTCTTT | CASSQEGAGPMNTEAFF | . | TRBJ1-1 | TRBV4-3 | .
TGTGCCTCCCGGGGACAGGTGGCCGGGGAGCTGTTTTTT | CASRGQVAGELFF | TRBD1 | TRBJ2-2 | TRBV9 | .
TGTGCCAGCTCACGGGACCGGGGAGAAAGAGCTTTCTTT | CASSRDRGERAFF | . | TRBJ1-1 | TRBV18 | few
TGTGCCAGCAGTGGGTTGGTGGCAGGGGAATCCGGGGAGCTGTTTTTT | CASSGLVAGESGELFF | . | TRBJ2-2 | TRBV28 | few
TGTGCCAGCAGCCCCACCCGCGGGTTCGGACCCGTGGGGGAGCAGTTCTTC | CASSPTRGFGPVGEQFF | . | TRBJ2-1 | TRBV7-9 | once
TGTGCCAGCAGTTTATCAGGGCATAATGAAAAACTGTTTTTT | CASSLSGHNEKLFF | . | TRBJ1-4 | TRBV12-3/TRBV12-4 | .
TGTGCCAGCAGTTCCCCAGTCGGACAGGGAAGCGCCCAGTACTTC | CASSSPVGQGSAQYF | TRBD1 | TRBJ2-5 | TRBV28 | few
TGTGCCAGCAGCCCAGCAGAGGGGGGCAGGGCAATCGAGCAGTACTTC | CASSPAEGGRAIEQYF | . | TRBJ2-7 | TRBV7-9 | few
TGCGCCAGCAGCCAAGAGCGCACAGGGGTTCGTGAGCAGTTCTTC | CASSQERTGVREQFF | TRBD1 | TRBJ2-1 | TRBV4-3 | many
TGCGCCAGCAGCTTGGAAGGCGGCGCGGGCTACACCTTC | CASSLEGGAGYTF | . | TRBJ1-2 | TRBV5-1 | .
TGTGCCAGCAGCCCGCGACAGGGGTCGAGGAATGAGCAGTTCTTC | CASSPRQGSRNEQFF | TRBD1 | TRBJ2-1 | TRBV14 | .
TGTGCCAGCAGCTTGACTCATGACGGGGAGACCCAGTACTTC | CASSLTHDGETQYF | . | TRBJ2-5 | TRBV7-9 | few
TGCGCCAGCAGCTTGTCCCTATCGAACACCGGGGAGCTGTTTTTT | CASSLSLSNTGELFF | . | TRBJ2-2 | TRBV5-1 | .
TGCGCCAGCAGCCCCGGGAATGGGGACACTGAAGCTTTCTTT | CASSPGNGDTEAFF | . | TRBJ1-1 | TRBV5-1 | .
TGTGCCATCAGCCAGGGCAATGAGCAGTTCTTC | CAISQGNEQFF | . | TRBJ2-1 | TRBV10-3 | many
TGCAGTGCTAGATTTTGGCGGGAGCTTAGCACAGATACGCAGTATTTT | CSARFWRELSTDTQYF | TRBD2 | TRBJ2-3 | TRBV20-1 | .
TGCGCCAGCAGCTTGGTCGGGGCGCCGAGCGGGGAGCTGTTTTTT | CASSLVGAPSGELFF | . | TRBJ2-2 | TRBV5-1 | few
TGTGCCAGCAGCTTAGTAGAAAACACCGGGGAGCTGTTTTTT | CASSLVENTGELFF | . | TRBJ2-2 | TRBV7-2 | few
TGTGCCAGCAGCTCGATCCGCCAGGGTGACGGGGAGCTGTTTTTT | CASSSIRQGDGELFF | . | TRBJ2-2 | TRBV6-5 | .
TGTGCCAGCAGAAGATCCGGGACAGGGCCTCCAATCTCCTACAATGAGCAGTTCTTC | CASRRSGTGPPISYNEQFF | TRBD1 | TRBJ2-1 | TRBV6-5 | .
TGTGCCAGCAGTTACGGGGTGGGGGGGTTAAATTCACCCCTCCACTTT | CASSYGVGGLNSPLHF | . | TRBJ1-6 | TRBV6-6 | many
TGTGCCAGCAGTTACGTGGAGACCCAGTACTTC | CASSYVETQYF | . | TRBJ2-5 | TRBV6-2/TRBV6-3 | many
TGTGCCAGCAGTTTAGCAGGGCCAGGCACTGAAGCTTTCTTT | CASSLAGPGTEAFF | . | TRBJ1-1 | TRBV12-3/TRBV12-4 | many
TGTGCCATCAGTGAGAGGGAACAGGGGCCACTACAAGAGACCCAGTACTTC | CAISEREQGPLQETQYF | TRBD1 | TRBJ2-5 | TRBV10-3 | many
TGCGCCAGCAGCCCACTAGCGTCGACTGGCACAGATACGCAGTATTTT | CASSPLASTGTDTQYF | TRBD2 | TRBJ2-3 | TRBV5-1 | .
TGCAGTGCTAGACCTAGGGGGAACACCGGGGAGCTGTTTTTT | CSARPRGNTGELFF | . | TRBJ2-2 | TRBV20-1 | many
TGCAGTGCTTTCGATACAGCCCAAAACTATGGCTACACCTTC | CSAFDTAQNYGYTF | . | TRBJ1-2 | TRBV20-1 | .
TGCAGCGTGGAGTTGGACAGACAAGAGACCCAGTACTTC | CSVELDRQETQYF | . | TRBJ2-5 | TRBV29-1 | many
TGCGCCAGCAGCTATACGGGACTAGCGGGGACTACTAGCACAGATACGCAGTATTTT | CASSYTGLAGTTSTDTQYF | TRBD2 | TRBJ2-3 | TRBV5-1 | .
TGTGCCAGCAGTTTTCAACAGGGGGCAACAGATACGCAGTATTTT | CASSFQQGATDTQYF | TRBD1 | TRBJ2-3 | TRBV12-3/TRBV12-4 | many